This T cell receptor (beta chain) was captured by sequencing in a study of control samples from healthy donors and cancer patients. TCRdb's copy holds only in-frame clones and misses some; the assay was immunoSEQ multiplex PCR. The profile covers about 98,000 clones, with 79% appearing a single time and about 10% taken by the ten largest. Trimming shortened V by 2 bases and J by 0 bases, and 13 bases separated the two germline ends. CDR3 size: 17 residues. CDR1 is SEHNR, CDR2 FQNEAQ, per germline (reference sequence). The source material was blood. This receptor was taken from a woman under 40 in good health. The chain is built from TRBV7-9 and TRBJ2-2; D uncertain. The CDR3 reads CASSLSRTSANTGELFF. DNA of the CDR3: TGTGCCAGCAGCTTATCTCGGACCTCCGCGAACACCGGGGAGCTGTTTTTT.